This entry concerns a single T cell receptor beta chain. The sample comes from a study of blood T cell repertoires in COVID-19. Turning to the study itself: The cDNA or gDNA used as material had been derived from T cells, B-cell-depleted T cells, or PBMCs.

Per the authors' pipeline: Cell counts per sample came from amplifying reference gene primers. Some clones are missing from TCRdb's copy, which holds only in-frame ones; the method was immunoSEQ multiplex PCR. D and trimming were read from the DNA, whereas the V and J calls and clone size are those reported in that table. The sample has roughly 80,000 clones; roughly 80% are singletons. The CDR3 has 14 residues. V lost 5 bases and J lost 0, with 7 bases in between. Germline V gene data show CDR1 as MDHEN and CDR2 as SYDVKM. The origin of this receptor is a human donor in a cohort sampled during active COVID-19. This chain uses TRBV28 with TRBJ1-4, with D possibly TRBD1 on 6 matching bases. The sample consisted of peripheral blood. For the CDR3, the DNA is TGTGCCAGCAGTCGGACAGCAACTAATGAAAAACTGTTTTTT. It specifies CASSRTATNEKLFF.